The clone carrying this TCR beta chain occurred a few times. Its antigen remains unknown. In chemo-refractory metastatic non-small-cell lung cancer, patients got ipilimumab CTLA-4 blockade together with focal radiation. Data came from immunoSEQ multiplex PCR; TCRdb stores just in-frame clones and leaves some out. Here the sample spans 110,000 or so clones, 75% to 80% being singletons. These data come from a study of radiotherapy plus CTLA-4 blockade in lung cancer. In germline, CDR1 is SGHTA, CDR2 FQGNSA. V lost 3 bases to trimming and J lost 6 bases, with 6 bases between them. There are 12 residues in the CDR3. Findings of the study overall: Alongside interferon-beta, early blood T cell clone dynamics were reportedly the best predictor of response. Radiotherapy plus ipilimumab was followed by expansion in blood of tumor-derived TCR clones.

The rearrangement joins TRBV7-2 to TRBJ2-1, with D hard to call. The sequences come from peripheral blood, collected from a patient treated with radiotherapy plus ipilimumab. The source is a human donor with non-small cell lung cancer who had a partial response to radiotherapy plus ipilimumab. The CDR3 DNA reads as TGTGCCAGCAGCTTTCCGAGCAATGAGCAGTTCTTC. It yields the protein CASSFPSNEQFF.